The 27 T cell receptor beta chains below all came from one sample that was sequenced in a study of siplizumab effects on memory and regulatory T cells. Here immunoSEQ multiplex PCR was the method, and the copy in TCRdb shows in-frame clones only, minus some. The sample holds some 100,000 clones, around 95% seen once. Sample: naive CD4+ T cells sorted from blood. The receptor source for this set is a human donor in good health.

The V call is TRBV11-2, the J call TRBJ2-7, with D uncertain. V lost 5 bases and J 0 bases, leaving 14 bases between the germline ends. The CDR3 is 15 residues long. The germline gives CDR1 SGHAT, CDR2 FQNNGV. The CDR3 loop is CASSPRLASSYEQYF. Here the CDR3 DNA reads TGTGCCAGCAGCCCCCGCCTGGCTAGCTCCTACGAGCAGTACTTC.

The rearrangement joins TRBV7-7 to TRBJ2-5; 10 bases map to TRBD2. The germline gives CDR1 SSHAT, CDR2 FNYEAQ (reference sequence). The ends lost 1 base at V and 5 bases at J; junction bases unmatched: 7. The CDR3 loop spans 16 amino acids. The DNA for the CDR3 is TGTGCCAGCAGCTTAGGGGAACTAGCGGGGAGTGAGACCCAGTACTTC. Translated, it gives CASSLGELAGSETQYF.

This clone was counted once. This chain joins TRBV5-1 and TRBJ2-3; D possibly corresponds to TRBD2 (6 bases). Germline V gene data show CDR1 as SGHRS and CDR2 as YFSETQ. V was trimmed by 1 base and J by 0 bases, leaving 12 bases between them. The CDR3 consists of 16 residues. In nucleotides, the CDR3 is TGCGCCAGCAGCTTGTCGGCGGGGTCGAGCACAGATACGCAGTATTTT. Translated, it gives CASSLSAGSSTDTQYF.

The rearrangement joins TRBV18 to TRBJ2-3, with D tentatively TRBD1 or TRBD2 (6 bases each). The CDR3 covers 16 residues. Germline V gene data show CDR1 as KGHSH and CDR2 as LQKENI. Trimming cost V 2 bases and J 0 bases, with 12 bases left between them. The CDR3 is CASSPYTGTSTDTQYF. Here the CDR3 DNA reads TGTGCCAGCTCACCATATACAGGGACTAGCACAGATACGCAGTATTTT.

The chain combines TRBV7-3 with TRBJ2-7; TRBD2 agrees at 11 bases. Germline CDR1 is SGHTA and CDR2 is FQGTGA. With V trimmed by 0 bases and J by 2 bases, 0 bases remained unmatched. CDR3 length: 15 residues. The CDR3 protein is CASSLTTSGAYEQYF. DNA of the CDR3: TGTGCCAGCAGCTTAACGACTAGCGGGGCCTACGAGCAGTACTTC.

This chain connects TRBV5-1 to TRBJ2-5, with D possibly matching TRBD2 (6 bases). CDR1 and CDR2 from the germline V gene are SGHRS and YFSETQ. The V end was cut by 7 bases, the J end by 5 bases, with 9 bases between. The CDR3 has 11 amino acids. CDR3 DNA sequence: TGCGCCAGCTGGAGGGATGAGACCCAGTACTTC. Translated, it gives CASWRDETQYF.

V and J are TRBV18 and TRBJ2-7, with 8 positions matching TRBD2. After removal of 6 bases from V and 2 bases from J, the junction contained 3 bases not matched to a gene. Per germline, CDR1 KGHSH and CDR2 LQKENI. This CDR3 is built from 13 residues. The CDR3 protein is CASSPGGTYEQYF. The CDR3 bases are TGTGCCAGCTCCCCGGGGGGGACCTACGAGCAGTACTTC.

CDR3 residues: CASSRQGSYEQYF. CDR3 in DNA: TGTGCCAGCAGTCGACAGGGTAGTTACGAGCAGTACTTC. The chain uses TRBV6-5 and TRBJ2-7; 7 nucleotides align to TRBD1. The germline V gene encodes CDR1 MNHEY and CDR2 SVGAGI. This CDR3 spans 13 amino acids. V lost 5 bases to trimming and J lost 4 bases; unmatched junction nucleotides: 5.

V gene TRBV27 combines with J gene TRBJ1-2; 7 nucleotides match TRBD1. This CDR3 spans 17 amino acids. CDR1 and CDR2 from the germline V gene are MNHEY and SMNVEV (reference sequence). Unmatched junction bases numbered 13, after V lost 5 bases and J lost 1 base. The CDR3 nucleotides are TGTGCCAGCAGTCCCCAGGGGGGAGTACGTCTTAACTATGGCTACACCTTC. This gives the protein CASSPQGGVRLNYGYTF.

The chain links TRBV5-5 to TRBJ1-5; D remains unclear. The CDR3 is made up of 13 amino acids. V was trimmed by 0 bases and J by 8 bases, leaving 9 bases between them. Germline-derived CDR1 and CDR2 are SGHKS and YYEKEE (reference sequence). In DNA, the CDR3 is TGTGCCAGCAGCTTGGAGGGAACGGAGCCCCAGCATTTT. This codes for CASSLEGTEPQHF.

The J gene is TRBJ2-4, the V gene TRBV11-2; D gene unclear. Per the germline V gene, CDR1 is SGHAT and CDR2 is FQNNGV. This CDR3 spans 12 amino acids. The V gene lost 5 bases and the J gene lost 6 bases, with 8 bases spanning the gap. The CDR3 sequence is CASSQDVNIQYF. CDR3 coding DNA: TGTGCCAGCAGCCAAGACGTAAACATTCAGTACTTC.

The J gene is TRBJ1-2, the V gene TRBV6-5; 8 nucleotides match TRBD1. V shed 6 bases, J shed 8 bases, and the junction held 5 bases outside the gene matches. Germline CDR1 MNHEY, CDR2 SVGAGI. The CDR3 consists of 12 residues. The CDR3 protein is CASRQGAKGYTF. CDR3 in DNA: TGTGCCAGCAGGCAGGGGGCAAAAGGCTACACCTTC.

The J gene is TRBJ1-2, the V gene TRBV6-1; D unclear. Trimming shortened V by 8 bases and J by 5 bases, and 18 bases separated the two germline ends. Germline CDR1 and CDR2: MNHNS and SASEGT. The CDR3 is made up of 14 amino acids. Written as DNA, the CDR3 is TGTGCCAGCGGGCCCCGGGAAGCAAATTATGGCTACACCTTC. The encoded protein is CASGPREANYGYTF.

This rearrangement joins TRBV20-1 to TRBJ2-1; D gene ambiguous. Trimming pared 3 bases from V and 10 bases from J, leaving 7 bases between. The CDR3 runs 10 residues. Looked up from germline, CDR1 is DFQATT and CDR2 is SNEGSKA (reference sequence). The CDR3 nucleotides read TGCAGTGCTAGTTTAGACGAGCAGTTCTTC. This encodes CSASLDEQFF.

This chain links TRBV27 with TRBJ1-1; a weak D match, TRBD1 (5 bases). This CDR3 is 12 amino acids long. CDR1 is MNHEY and CDR2 is SMNVEV in the germline V gene (reference sequence). With 7 bases removed from V and 8 bases from J, the gap between germline ends came to 14 bases. This CDR3 reads CASTSVGGEAFF. CDR3 coding DNA: TGTGCCAGCACCTCGGTCGGGGGAGAAGCTTTCTTT.

The chain is built from TRBV21-1 and TRBJ1-2. TRBV21-1 is flagged as a pseudogene. The length of the CDR3 is 14 residues. CDR3 sequence reads: CASSKTRGAGGYTF. CDR3 nucleotide sequence: TGTGCCAGCAGCAAGACTAGGGGGGCTGGAGGCTACACCTTC.

J is TRBJ1-2 and V is TRBV2; 9 bases map to TRBD1. Germline V gene data show CDR1 as SNHLY and CDR2 as FYNNEI. Trimming removed 11 bases from V and 2 bases from J; junction bases left unmatched: 6. The CDR3 covers 13 residues. The CDR3 loop reads CAGRTGENYGYTF. CDR3 DNA: TGTGCCGGAAGGACAGGGGAAAACTATGGCTACACCTTC. Based on the CDR3 plus reference TRBV2 and TRBJ1-2, the full variable domain is EPEVTQTPSHQVTQMGQEVILRCVPISNHLYFYWYRQILGQKVEFLVSFYNNEISEKSEIFDDQFSVERPDGSNFTLKIRSTKLEDSAMYFCAGRTGENYGYTFGSGTRLTVV.

The gene calls are TRBV2 and TRBJ2-3; 8 bases are a match to TRBD1. Losses at the gene ends were 4 bases for V and 2 bases for J; bases not matched to a gene: 2. CDR3 size: 14 residues. Looked up from germline, CDR1 is SNHLY and CDR2 is FYNNEI. CDR3 coding DNA: TGTGCCAGCAGTGGTCAGGGGGCCACAGATACGCAGTATTTT. Its translation: CASSGQGATDTQYF. The full variable domain, in which reference TRBV2 and TRBJ2-3 provide the parts outside the CDR3, is EPEVTQTPSHQVTQMGQEVILRCVPISNHLYFYWYRQILGQKVEFLVSFYNNEISEKSEIFDDQFSVERPDGSNFTLKIRSTKLEDSAMYFCASSGQGATDTQYFGPGTRLTVL.

The chain recombines TRBV6-5 with TRBJ1-1; D uncertain. The CDR3 extends over 12 amino acids. V was clipped by 7 bases and J by 1 base, with 7 bases between them. Looked up from germline, CDR1 is MNHEY and CDR2 is SVGAGI. The CDR3 protein is CASIVPNTEAFF. CDR3 nucleotides: TGTGCCAGCATAGTTCCGAACACTGAAGCTTTCTTT.

In DNA form, the CDR3 reads TGTGCCAGCAGCTTACGTGTAGATACGCAGTATTTT. Amino acids: CASSLRVDTQYF. The V gene is TRBV13, the J gene TRBJ2-3; D remains unclear. V lost 2 bases, J lost 5 bases, and 5 bases lay in between. The CDR3 covers 12 residues. The germline V gene encodes CDR1 PRHDT and CDR2 FYEKMQ (reference sequence).

This chain uses TRBV18 with TRBJ2-4; either TRBD1 or TRBD2 may supply D (6 bases each). Germline assignment: CDR1 KGHSH and CDR2 LQKENI. This CDR3 is 13 amino acids long. V was clipped by 6 bases and J by 13 bases, with 19 bases between them. The CDR3 here is CASSYSPGAEQYF. CDR3 DNA sequence: TGTGCCAGCTCCTATAGTCCGGGGGCGGAACAGTACTTC.

The chain recombines TRBV7-2 with TRBJ2-3, with 15 bases aligning to TRBD2. The CDR3 is made up of 15 amino acids. J was trimmed by 8 bases and V by 0 bases; bases with no gene match: 0. Germline V lookup: CDR1 SGHTA, CDR2 FQGNSA. The CDR3 is CASSLAGLAGGTQYF. As DNA, the CDR3 is TGTGCCAGCAGCTTAGCGGGACTAGCGGGGGGTACGCAGTATTTT.

The genes are TRBV2 and TRBJ2-1, with TRBD2 matching over 7 bases. Trimming removed 10 bases from V and 4 bases from J; junction bases left unmatched: 7. Per germline, CDR1 SNHLY and CDR2 FYNNEI. The CDR3 sequence is 13 residues long. The CDR3 spells CATRGLLYNEQFF. The CDR3 DNA sequence: TGTGCCACTCGGGGACTACTATACAATGAGCAGTTCTTC.

The chain joins TRBV6-4 to TRBJ2-1; 9 bases align to TRBD2. With V trimmed by 4 bases and J by 2 bases, 3 bases remained unmatched. Germline lookup yields CDR1 MRHNA and CDR2 SNTAGT. The CDR3 runs to 15 residues. The CDR3 loop reads CASSALAGTYNEQFF. The CDR3 DNA reads TGTGCCAGCAGTGCTCTAGCGGGGACCTACAATGAGCAGTTCTTC.

This chain connects TRBV29-1 to TRBJ1-2; 9 nucleotides line up with TRBD1. The length of the CDR3 is 12 residues. The V gene end was trimmed by 6 bases and the J gene end by 7 bases; junction bases not matched to a gene: 6. From germline, CDR1 is SQVTM and CDR2 ANQGSEA. This CDR3 is CSVGGQGGGYTF. The CDR3 DNA reads TGCAGCGTAGGGGGACAGGGTGGTGGCTACACCTTC.

The V gene is TRBV25-1, the J gene TRBJ2-7; 7 nucleotides line up with TRBD1. Germline loops: CDR1 MGHDK, CDR2 SYGVNS. The CDR3 has 15 residues. V trimming: 5 bases; J trimming: 0 bases; junction bases outside the gene matches: 7. The CDR3 nucleotides are TGTGCCAGCAGTCAGCGACAGGGATTCTCCTACGAGCAGTACTTC. The encoded protein is CASSQRQGFSYEQYF.

V gene TRBV5-4 combines with J gene TRBJ1-1; 7 nucleotides match TRBD1. The germline V gene has CDR1 SGHNT and CDR2 YYREEE (reference sequence). V dropped 0 bases and J dropped 5; count of bases not matched to a gene: 7. The CDR3 runs to 15 residues. The CDR3 sequence is CASSLERGRGTEAFF. DNA for the CDR3: TGTGCCAGCAGCTTGGAGAGGGGGCGGGGAACTGAAGCTTTCTTT.